The present T cell receptor beta chain was sequenced within a study of cytomegalovirus exposure and HLA in healthy donors. Findings and limits, study-wide: About 87% or about 30% of the time was how often most TCR beta V segments were productive, according to an earlier analysis. Presence/absence results assume similar sequencing depth per donor, which may not hold. For TCR beta chains, V- and J-gene trimming was later linked to a missense DCLRE1C variant.

Comment on this clone: Its antigen is unidentified.

The length of the CDR3 is 15 residues. V was cut by 8 bases and J by 4 bases, with 18 bases left in between. Germline V gene data show CDR1 as MNHNY and CDR2 as SVGAGI (reference sequence). 60 Vbeta and 13 Jbeta primers were used in PCR. Libraries were prepared by immunoSEQ multiplex PCR; TCRdb keeps only in-frame clonotypes and omits some of them. Here the sample table reports around 200,000 clones. This chain joins TRBV6-6 and TRBJ2-1; the D gene is possibly TRBD2 (5 bases). The TCR was taken from a woman aged 25 to 39 in good health and CMV-seropositive. The sequenced material came from PBMCs. The CDR3 DNA follows: TGTGCCAGCGCTATGGCGGGTGAACCGTACAATGAGCAGTTCTTC. Encoded protein: CASAMAGEPYNEQFF.